The source of this T cell receptor beta chain is a study of cytomegalovirus exposure and HLA in healthy donors. Points from the study as a whole: One variant, a missense change in DCLRE1C, was linked in a later analysis to TCR beta V- and J-gene trimming. Most CMV-associated TCR beta chains were later found to appear HLA-restricted.

The PCR had 60 Vbeta and 13 Jbeta primers. Using immunoSEQ multiplex PCR, the repertoire was profiled, and TCRdb retains in-frame clones only, with some absent. The data contain tens of thousands of clones, around 65% of them singletons. With regard to this clone: No antigen is known for it.

The sequencing input was PBMCs. The TCR was taken from a man in his sixties in good health and CMV-seropositive.

CDR3 protein: CASSFGTGVNQPQHF. The CDR3, as DNA: TGTGCCAGCAGCTTTGGGACAGGGGTTAATCAGCCCCAGCATTTT. The chain links TRBV5-8 to TRBJ1-5, with 10 bases fitting TRBD1. Trimming removed 2 bases from V and 4 bases from J; junction bases left unmatched: 3. Germline V gives CDR1 SGHTS, CDR2 YDEGEE. The CDR3 is made up of 15 amino acids.